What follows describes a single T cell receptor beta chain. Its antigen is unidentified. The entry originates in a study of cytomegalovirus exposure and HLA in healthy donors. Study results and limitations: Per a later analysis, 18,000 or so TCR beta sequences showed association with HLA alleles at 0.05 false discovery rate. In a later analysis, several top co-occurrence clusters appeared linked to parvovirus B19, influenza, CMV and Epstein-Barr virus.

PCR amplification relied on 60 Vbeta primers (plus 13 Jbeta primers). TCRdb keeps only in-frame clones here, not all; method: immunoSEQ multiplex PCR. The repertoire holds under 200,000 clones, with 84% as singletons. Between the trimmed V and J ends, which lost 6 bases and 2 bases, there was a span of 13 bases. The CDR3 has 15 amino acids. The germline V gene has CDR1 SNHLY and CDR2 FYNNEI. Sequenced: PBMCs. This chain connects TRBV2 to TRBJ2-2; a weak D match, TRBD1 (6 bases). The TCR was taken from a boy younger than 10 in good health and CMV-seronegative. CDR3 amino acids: CASRRDNSNTGELFF. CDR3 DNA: TGTGCCAGCAGGAGGGACAACTCTAACACCGGGGAGCTGTTTTTT.